The source of this TCR beta chain is a study of blood T cell repertoires in COVID-19. For the study at large: The United States, Italy and Spain were the sources of the acute and convalescent COVID-19 samples. PBMCs, B-cell-depleted T cells, or T cells were the source of the cDNA or gDNA that made up the material.

The assay was immunoSEQ multiplex PCR, and TCRdb's table has in-frame clones only and misses some. The sample contains around 150,000 clones, about nine tenths of which appear only once. CDR1 is LGHDT, CDR2 YNNKEL, per germline (reference sequence). The CDR3 is made up of 13 amino acids. V lost 7 bases to trimming and J lost 5 bases, with 12 bases between them. V and J are TRBV3-1 (or the pseudogene TRBV3-2) and TRBJ1-3; TRBD1 might be the D (5 bases). The sequenced sample was peripheral blood. This sequence originates from a man younger than 35 with acute or convalescent COVID-19. The CDR3 is CASTTGIRNTIYF. CDR3 nucleotide sequence: TGTGCCAGCACCACAGGAATCAGAAACACCATATATTTT.